This T cell receptor beta chain was captured in a study of blood T cell repertoires in COVID-19. Germline CDR1 LNHDA, CDR2 SQIVND (reference sequence). The CDR3 is 14 residues long. Trimming took 10 bases from V and 1 from J; bases not matched to a gene: 4. Data came from immunoSEQ multiplex PCR; TCRdb stores just in-frame clones and leaves some out. The sample yields more than 200,000 clones, less than 85% seen once. The sample was peripheral blood. The sequence derives from an elderly woman with active or convalescent COVID-19. V usage is TRBV19 and J usage is TRBJ2-2, with 9 bases that match TRBD1. The CDR3 DNA reads TGTGCCACGACGGGACAGGGGAACACCGGGGAGCTGTTTTTT. It codes for CATTGQGNTGELFF.